This entry lists 25 T cell receptor beta chains sequenced from one sample in a study of blood T cell repertoires in COVID-19 (TCRdb year 2020). The protocol used for the library was the immunoSEQ multiplex PCR assay. TCRdb re-hosts the immuneACCESS table, in-frame sequences only. Its copies lack some clones; in the studies checked, an unresolved V gene accounts for under half of them, and the cause for the rest is not known. In all, the sample holds 85,000 to 100,000 clones, and 70% to 90% of those were seen once. The top ten clonotypes cover about 1.9% of the sample. Sequences were obtained from peripheral blood. These receptors originate from a man aged 45-65 years with COVID-19, enrolled during active disease.

The chain is built from TRBV7-3 and TRBJ2-3; D is perhaps TRBD1 (7 bases). V was trimmed by 6 bases and J by 0 bases, leaving 10 bases between them. The CDR3 has 14 residues. Germline CDR1 and CDR2: SGHTA and FQGTGA. CDR3 residues: CASRQGGSTDTQYF. DNA of the CDR3: TGTGCCAGCAGGCAGGGGGGCAGCACAGATACGCAGTATTTT.

The chain has TRBV5-8 and TRBJ2-3; no firm D call. This CDR3 is built from 12 residues. Germline V CDR1 and CDR2: SGHTS, YDEGEE. Trimming stripped 3 bases from V and 0 bases from J, with 2 bases between. The CDR3 nucleotides read TGTGCCAGCAGCTCGAGCACAGATACGCAGTATTTT. Translation gives CASSSSTDTQYF.

Only one count was recorded for this clone. The CDR3 DNA is TGTGCCAGCAGCCCCCCCAGCTATGGCTACACCTTC. It codes for CASSPPSYGYTF. This chain joins TRBV9 and TRBJ1-2, with D hard to call. The germline V gene has CDR1 SGDLS and CDR2 YYNGEE. The CDR3 is 12 amino acids. V shed 4 bases and J shed 4 bases, with 8 bases lying between them.

A few counts support this clone. This chain connects TRBV6-5 to TRBJ2-2; TRBD1 matches 7 bases. V lost 6 bases, J lost 0 bases, and 4 bases stayed unmatched. CDR1 is MNHEY, CDR2 SVGAGI, per germline. This CDR3 spans 15 amino acids. CDR3 in DNA: TGTGCCAGCAGGCAGACAGGGACGAACACCGGGGAGCTGTTTTTT. Its protein product is CASRQTGTNTGELFF.

This clone was picked up a small number of times. J is TRBJ2-7 and V is TRBV28; 10 bases match TRBD1. The CDR3 spans 13 residues. Germline CDR1 is MDHEN and CDR2 is SYDVKM. V dropped 6 bases and J dropped 7; count of bases not matched to a gene: 6. CDR3 protein: CASSRQGAGEQYF. The CDR3 DNA reads TGTGCCAGCAGCCGACAGGGGGCGGGTGAGCAGTACTTC.

J is TRBJ2-7 and V is TRBV11-2, with 9 nucleotides matching TRBD1. The CDR3 extends over 14 amino acids. Germline CDR1 is SGHAT and CDR2 is FQNNGV. With 3 bases clipped from V and 3 bases from J, the junction kept 3 bases outside the gene matches. CDR3 loop: CASSFRDRDYEQYF. CDR3 coding DNA: TGTGCCAGCAGCTTCCGGGACAGGGACTACGAGCAGTACTTC.

V gene TRBV5-4 combines with J gene TRBJ1-2, with D possibly matching TRBD1 (6 bases). V was cut by 3 bases and J by 4 bases, with 13 bases left in between. CDR3 length: 14 residues. CDR1 and CDR2 (germline): SGHNT, YYREEE (reference sequence). The chain's CDR3 is CASSSQDRSYGYTF. The CDR3 bases are TGTGCCAGCAGCTCCCAGGACAGAAGCTATGGCTACACCTTC. The whole variable domain, remainder taken from reference TRBV5-4 and TRBJ1-2, is ETGVTQSPTHLIKTRGQQVTLRCSSQSGHNTVSWYQQALGQGPQFIFQYYREEENGRGNFPPRFSGLQFPNYSSELNVNALELDDSALYLCASSSQDRSYGYTFGSGTRLTVV.

The V gene is TRBV6-1, the J gene TRBJ1-6; D remains ambiguous. The CDR3 loop spans 20 amino acids. Trimming took off 2 bases at V and 0 bases at J, with 20 bases between the two ends. Germline CDR1 is MNHNS and CDR2 is SASEGT. As DNA, the CDR3 is TGTGCCAGCAGTGAATCGCTACCTAGACTCGGAAGCTCCTATAATTCACCCCTCCACTTT. Translating it yields CASSESLPRLGSSYNSPLHF.

The rearrangement joins TRBV9 to TRBJ1-2; the match to TRBD1 covers 10 bases. V shed 7 bases, J shed 1 base, and the junction held 4 bases outside the gene matches. This CDR3 region has 14 residues. Germline CDR1 SGDLS, CDR2 YYNGEE. CDR3 sequence: CASARDRGNYGYTF. DNA of the CDR3: TGTGCCAGCGCCCGGGACAGGGGTAACTATGGCTACACCTTC. The whole variable domain, remainder taken from reference TRBV9 and TRBJ1-2, is DSGVTQTPKHLITATGQRVTLRCSPRSGDLSVYWYQQSLDQGLQFLIQYYNGEERAKGNILERFSAQQFPDLHSELNLSSLELGDSALYFCASARDRGNYGYTFGSGTRLTVV.

V is TRBV5-4 and J is TRBJ2-2; 8 nucleotides agree with TRBD1. V lost 4 bases and J lost 0; bases outside the gene matches: 5. Germline CDR1 and CDR2: SGHNT and YYREEE (reference sequence). This CDR3 has 16 residues. The CDR3 DNA sequence: TGTGCCAGCAGCAAAGGACAGGGTGCGAACACCGGGGAGCTGTTTTTT. Its protein is CASSKGQGANTGELFF.

V usage is TRBV28 and J usage is TRBJ1-2, with 9 bases aligning to TRBD1. V lost 7 bases, J lost 6 bases, and 12 bases stayed unmatched. Germline V gene sequence: CDR1 MDHEN, CDR2 SYDVKM. This CDR3 region has 15 residues. The CDR3 is CASNLQGAWTNGYTF. In nucleotides, the CDR3 is TGTGCCAGCAATCTACAGGGGGCCTGGACGAATGGCTACACCTTC.

The chain couples TRBV2 to TRBJ1-5; 7 bases fit TRBD1. J was trimmed by 6 bases and V by 1 base; bases with no gene match: 6. The CDR3 consists of 15 residues. The germline V gene encodes CDR1 SNHLY and CDR2 FYNNEI. The CDR3 region has the DNA TGTGCCAGCAGTGAAGACAGGGGATGGATTCAGCCCCAGCATTTT. It translates to CASSEDRGWIQPQHF.

V usage is TRBV3-1 (or the pseudogene TRBV3-2) and J usage is TRBJ1-3, with 9 bases matching TRBD1. Germline CDR1 and CDR2: LGHDT and YNNKEL (reference sequence). CDR3 length: 19 residues. Trimming at V came to 4 bases and at J to 4 bases, leaving 17 bases not matched to a gene. The CDR3 DNA follows: TGTGCCAGCAGCCGCTCCGGGACAGGGTCGTGGTATAGGGGAAACACCATATATTTT. Encoded protein: CASSRSGTGSWYRGNTIYF.

This chain uses TRBV18 with TRBJ2-1; D is possibly TRBD2 (5 bases). The CDR3 totals 16 residues. Trimming shortened V by 3 bases and J by 0 bases, and 12 bases separated the two germline ends. Germline CDR1 is KGHSH and CDR2 is LQKENI. This CDR3 is CASSPQRTSSYNEQFF. The CDR3 DNA follows: TGTGCCAGCTCACCCCAGCGGACGAGCTCCTACAATGAGCAGTTCTTC.

The gene calls are TRBV18 and TRBJ2-2, with 8 bases aligning to TRBD1. Trimming at V came to 0 bases and at J to 2 bases, leaving 5 bases not matched to a gene. This CDR3 contains 17 residues. Per the germline V gene, CDR1 is KGHSH and CDR2 is LQKENI. The CDR3 nucleotides read TGTGCCAGCTCACCACCGGGACAGGCATTTAACACCGGGGAGCTGTTTTTT. Translating gives CASSPPGQAFNTGELFF.

This chain uses TRBV9 with TRBJ2-1, with D unresolved. The V and J ends lost 2 bases and 8 bases respectively, with 5 bases between them. This CDR3 region has 11 residues. Germline V gene data show CDR1 as SGDLS and CDR2 as YYNGEE. The CDR3 DNA follows: TGTGCCAGCAGCGTCCGGGATGAGCAGTTCTTC. This encodes CASSVRDEQFF.

V gene TRBV27 combines with J gene TRBJ2-7; D is possibly TRBD1 (6 bases). The CDR3 loop spans 14 amino acids. Trimming removed 5 bases from V and 4 bases from J, with 15 bases in between. Germline V gives CDR1 MNHEY, CDR2 SMNVEV (reference sequence). The DNA for the CDR3 is TGTGCCAGCAGTCCCGGGCAGGGGTTATACGAGCAGTACTTC. Translation gives CASSPGQGLYEQYF.

V gene TRBV21-1 combines with J gene TRBJ2-2; TRBD2 is the table's D call, not checked against the DNA. TRBV21-1 is annotated as a pseudogene. This CDR3 region has 20 residues. The CDR3 bases are TGTGCCAGCAGCAAACAACCTAATAGCGGGAATCCCACGAACACCGGGGAGCTGTTTTTT. Amino acid sequence: CASSKQPNSGNPTNTGELFF.

This rearrangement joins TRBV11-2 to TRBJ1-3; 7 bases are shared with TRBD1. V shed 1 base, J shed 3 bases, and the junction held 9 bases outside the gene matches. The germline CDR1 and CDR2 sequences are SGHAT and FQNNGV. This CDR3 is built from 17 residues. The CDR3 region is CASSLGAGGLIGNTIYF. CDR3 in DNA: TGTGCCAGCAGCTTAGGGGCAGGGGGATTGATTGGAAACACCATATATTTT.

The chain carries TRBV2 and TRBJ2-3; 8 nucleotides match TRBD1. Germline V lookup: CDR1 SNHLY, CDR2 FYNNEI. This CDR3 comprises 14 residues. V lost 7 bases and J lost 0; bases outside the gene matches: 3. CDR3 sequence (DNA): TGTGCCAGCAACCGGGACAGGAGCACAGATACGCAGTATTTT. This translates into CASNRDRSTDTQYF.

The chain is built from TRBV5-4 and TRBJ1-6; the match to TRBD1 covers 10 bases. The germline V gene has CDR1 SGHNT and CDR2 YYREEE (reference sequence). J gave up 9 bases and V 4 bases, and 7 bases lay outside the gene matches. The CDR3 is 15 amino acids. DNA for the CDR3: TGTGCCAGCAGCCTGTCCGGGACAGGGGTTTCACCCCTCCACTTT. Protein sequence: CASSLSGTGVSPLHF.

The chain couples TRBV5-1 to TRBJ2-7, with a weak D call TRBD1 (5 bases). V lost 4 bases to trimming and J lost 2 bases, with 16 bases between them. The CDR3 is 15 amino acids. Germline V gene data show CDR1 as SGHRS and CDR2 as YFSETQ. CDR3 sequence reads: CASSPELQGPYEQYF. DNA for the CDR3: TGCGCCAGCAGCCCCGAGCTCCAGGGCCCCTACGAGCAGTACTTC.

This chain connects TRBV3-1 (or the pseudogene TRBV3-2) to TRBJ1-5; D is possibly TRBD1 (6 bases). Germline lookup yields CDR1 LGHDT and CDR2 YNNKEL (reference sequence). The germline V and J ends were trimmed by 3 bases and 6 bases, with 15 bases remaining between them. The CDR3 is made up of 15 amino acids. The CDR3 nucleotides are TGTGCCAGCAGCCACGGAGGGGGGGGCATTCAGCCCCAGCATTTT. It specifies CASSHGGGGIQPQHF.

The V and J genes are TRBV19 and TRBJ2-5, with 8 bases identical to TRBD1. V lost 5 bases, J lost 1 base, and 3 bases stayed unmatched. The length of the CDR3 is 14 residues. Germline CDR1 LNHDA, CDR2 SQIVND (reference sequence). In DNA, the CDR3 is TGTGCCAGTAGTGGGACAGGCTCCCAAGAGACCCAGTACTTC. It translates to CASSGTGSQETQYF.

The rearrangement joins TRBV6-4 to TRBJ1-2; 9 nucleotides line up with TRBD1. Per the germline V gene, CDR1 is MRHNA and CDR2 is SNTAGT. V dropped 3 bases and J dropped 7; count of bases not matched to a gene: 12. CDR3 length: 16 amino acids. The chain's CDR3 is CASSEAPGQGFRGYTF. The CDR3 DNA is TGTGCCAGCAGTGAAGCGCCGGGACAGGGCTTTCGTGGCTACACCTTC.